One and the same sample provided the 27 T cell receptor beta chains below, sequenced in a study of blood T cells in healthy people across ages. Then a second PCR, running about 6 to 12 cycles, was carried out with a sample-barcoded 5' primer and a J-beta primer mix. In TCRdb, the 5' RACE reads were re-called with MiXCR into one record per CDR3 protein. The sample lists roughly 1.6 million distinct CDR3 sequences; 30% to 40% were seen once. Sequenced input: blood. Source of these receptors: a woman aged 25 to 39 in good health.

This clonotype was detected only a few times. This sequence may be a read error, since a much larger clone differs from it by one base. As DNA, the CDR3 is TGTGCCAGCAGTTACCCGGACGGCTACGAGCAGTACTTC. Protein product: CASSYPDGYEQYF. The V and J genes are TRBV6-6 and TRBJ2-7; unclear D gene. This CDR3 is 13 amino acids long. Germline V gives CDR1 MNHNY, CDR2 SVGAGI (reference sequence). Trimming shortened V by 2 bases and J by 3 bases, and 8 bases separated the two germline ends.

This clonotype was counted between two and nine times. This chain uses TRBV7-6 with TRBJ2-5; TRBD1 might be the D (6 bases). With the DNA end fitting TRBJ2-7 better, the J assignment may be wrong. Per the germline V gene, CDR1 is SGHVS and CDR2 is FNYEAQ. There are 14 residues in the CDR3. CDR3: CASSLGGDIYEQYF. Here the CDR3 DNA reads TGTGCCAGCAGCTTAGGAGGGGACATCTACGAGCAGTACTTC.

Only one count was recorded for this clonotype. CDR3 nucleotides: TGTGCCAGCAGCTTAGGGCTACGGCGGGCCAGGGGCGCCCAGTACTTC. The encoded protein is CASSLGLRRARGAQYF. The chain links TRBV11-2 to TRBJ2-5; perhaps TRBD1 as D (6 bases). The ends were cut back, 1 base at V and 9 bases at J, with 21 bases in the middle. This CDR3 is built from 16 residues. Per the germline V gene, CDR1 is SGHAT and CDR2 is FQNNGV.

This chain joins TRBV18 and TRBJ1-4; D perhaps matches TRBD1 (6 bases). The CDR3 covers 15 residues. Germline values: CDR1 KGHSH, CDR2 LQKENI. V was shortened by 6 bases and J by 7 bases, with 18 bases between the two germline ends. Here the CDR3 reads CASSPNGGRSEKLFF. CDR3 DNA sequence: TGTGCCAGCTCTCCAAATGGGGGGCGCAGTGAAAAACTGTTTTTT.

This chain joins TRBV29-1 and TRBJ1-4; 7 bases map to TRBD1. The V gene end was trimmed by 6 bases and the J gene end by 0 bases; junction bases not matched to a gene: 4. There are 14 residues in the CDR3. Germline lookup yields CDR1 SQVTM and CDR2 ANQGSEA. CDR3 DNA: TGCAGCGTCTTGACAGGGACAACTAATGAAAAACTGTTTTTT. Its translation: CSVLTGTTNEKLFF.

The chain has TRBV5-1 and TRBJ2-5; 7 positions agree with TRBD2. CDR1 and CDR2 from the germline V gene are SGHRS and YFSETQ. Trimming cost V 4 bases and J 5 bases; bases outside gene matches: 8. The CDR3 totals 14 residues. The CDR3 bases are TGCGCCAGCAGCGGATGGGGGGAGGGGGAGACCCAGTACTTC. Its translation: CASSGWGEGETQYF.

In this sample, this clonotype turned up many times. This chain connects TRBV29-1 to TRBJ1-1; TRBD1 matches 9 bases. The V and J ends lost 4 bases and 1 base, in that order; junction bases with no gene match: 1. The CDR3 is 13 residues long. CDR1 and CDR2 (germline): SQVTM, ANQGSEA. The DNA of the CDR3 is TGCAGCGTTGGGGACAGGGCGAACACTGAAGCTTTCTTT. Encoded protein: CSVGDRANTEAFF.

In regard to this clonotype: One end of the junction is discordant with germline, which a read error may explain. The chain carries TRBV6-2 or TRBV6-3 and TRBJ2-5, with D unclear. The CDR3 sequence is 14 residues long. Germline lookup yields CDR1 MNHEY and CDR2 SVGEGT. The CDR3 nucleotides are TGTGCCAGCAGGGACCGGACGACCCAAGGGACCCAGTACTTC. Amino acids: CASRDRTTQGTQYF.

The chain combines TRBV7-6 with TRBJ2-4; 8 bases align to TRBD1. The end of the DNA aligns better with TRBJ2-7, so the J call may be wrong. Germline values: CDR1 SGHVS, CDR2 FNYEAQ. The CDR3 is made up of 13 amino acids. DNA of the CDR3: TGTGCCAGCAGCTCACTACAGGGGGACGAGCAGTACTTC. Its translation is CASSSLQGDEQYF.

The V gene is TRBV20-1, the J gene TRBJ2-3; D call uncertain. The V end was cut by 6 bases, the J end by 3 bases, with 10 bases between. Germline CDR1 is DFQATT and CDR2 is SNEGSKA (reference sequence). This CDR3 spans 12 amino acids. In DNA, the CDR3 is TGCAGTGCCGATACGGCTACAGATACGCAGTATTTT. Protein product: CSADTATDTQYF.

J is TRBJ2-1 and V is TRBV18, with 8 bases fitting TRBD2. The junction had 9 bases not matched to a gene; V was cut back by 6 bases and J by 2 bases. The CDR3 has 16 residues. From germline, CDR1 is KGHSH and CDR2 LQKENI. The CDR3 sequence is CASSETSGGTYNEQFF. DNA for the CDR3: TGTGCCAGCTCGGAAACTAGCGGAGGGACCTACAATGAGCAGTTCTTC.

This clonotype was recorded a few times. The gene calls are TRBV5-1 and TRBJ2-7; TRBD2 matches at 7 bases. With 3 bases clipped from V and 2 bases from J, the junction kept 5 bases outside the gene matches. CDR3 length: 14 amino acids. The germline V gene encodes CDR1 SGHRS and CDR2 YFSETQ. The CDR3 here is CASSSQRGTYEQYF. The CDR3 DNA reads TGCGCCAGCAGCTCCCAGCGGGGCACCTACGAGCAGTACTTC.

The chain combines TRBV6-2 or TRBV6-3 with TRBJ2-1, with D possibly matching TRBD2 (7 bases). CDR3 length: 15 amino acids. Germline values: CDR1 MNHEY, CDR2 SVGEGT. Trimming removed 5 bases from V and 1 base from J, with 12 bases in between. CDR3 residues: CASSIGGASYNEQFF. The DNA for the CDR3 is TGTGCCAGCAGTATAGGGGGGGCTTCCTACAATGAGCAGTTCTTC.

This clonotype was recorded many times. The chain recombines TRBV20-1 with TRBJ1-2, with a possible D match to TRBD1 (6 bases). CDR1 DFQATT and CDR2 SNEGSKA come from the germline V gene (reference sequence). Trimming shortened V by 4 bases and J by 7 bases, and 16 bases separated the two germline ends. The CDR3 consists of 13 residues. CDR3 bases: TGCAGTGCTACCGGACAGCCTAGAAGTGGCTACACCTTC. Translating gives CSATGQPRSGYTF.

This clonotype came up a few times. The rearrangement links TRBV7-2 to TRBJ2-7; D is tentatively TRBD1 or TRBD2 (6 bases each). From germline, CDR1 is SGHTA and CDR2 FQGNSA. This CDR3 contains 14 residues. Trimming shortened V by 7 bases and J by 1 base, and 14 bases separated the two germline ends. CDR3 bases: TGTGCCAGCAACCGGGGGCCCCTATCCTACGAGCAGTACTTC. Protein: CASNRGPLSYEQYF.

Remarks on this clonotype: An end of the junction does not agree with germline; a read error may underlie this. The chain combines TRBV20-1 with TRBJ2-5; 12 nucleotides agree with TRBD1. The germline gives CDR1 DFQATT, CDR2 SNEGSKA (reference sequence). The CDR3 runs to 15 residues. CDR3 sequence reads: CSARVGQGALEAQYF. The CDR3, as DNA: TGCAGTGCTAGAGTGGGACAGGGGGCTTTAGAGGCCCAGTACTTC.

This clonotype has just a few counts. The V gene is TRBV24-1, the J gene TRBJ1-5; D call uncertain. The V end lost 5 bases, the J end lost 5 bases, and 9 bases lay between the germline ends. The CDR3 sequence is 13 residues long. Germline assignment: CDR1 KGHDR and CDR2 SFDVKD. The CDR3 spells CATSGARYQPQHF. The CDR3 nucleotides are TGTGCCACCAGTGGGGCAAGATATCAGCCCCAGCATTTT.

This clonotype showed up just a few times. This chain connects TRBV5-6 to TRBJ1-2, with D perhaps TRBD1 (5 bases). V lost 4 bases, J lost 4 bases, and 11 bases lay in between. CDR3 length: 13 amino acids. Germline CDR1 is SGHDT and CDR2 is YYEEEE. The CDR3 loop reads CASSTIGAYGYTF. Here the CDR3 DNA reads TGTGCCAGCAGCACCATCGGGGCCTATGGCTACACCTTC.

This clonotype was found many times. J is TRBJ2-6 and V is TRBV6-1, with D unresolved. Deletions cut 7 bases from V and 2 bases from J, with 0 bases between. Per germline, CDR1 MNHNS and CDR2 SASEGT. This CDR3 has 11 amino acids. The CDR3 nucleotides are TGTGCCAGCACTGGGGCCAACGTCCTGACTTTC. Amino acids: CASTGANVLTF.

In its sample, this clonotype was seen once. The chain uses TRBV7-3 and TRBJ2-1; D may be TRBD1 or TRBD2 (6 bases each). V gave up 3 bases and J gave up 0 bases, with 12 bases separating them. Looked up from germline, CDR1 is SGHTA and CDR2 is FQGTGA. This CDR3 region has 16 residues. The CDR3 here is CASSFYREDSYNEQFF. CDR3 DNA sequence: TGTGCCAGCAGCTTTTACAGGGAGGACTCCTACAATGAGCAGTTCTTC.

This clonotype has just a few counts. This chain links TRBV18 with TRBJ2-5, with unresolved D. Trimming took 2 bases from V and 4 from J, leaving 14 bases between them. Germline V gene sequence: CDR1 KGHSH, CDR2 LQKENI. The CDR3 is made up of 15 amino acids. The CDR3 DNA reads as TGTGCCAGCTCACCAATGTGGATAACGGGAGAGACCCAGTACTTC. Translation: CASSPMWITGETQYF.

This clonotype was counted only a few times. The chain links TRBV9 to TRBJ1-6, with D unresolved. V lost 5 bases and J lost 5, with 8 bases in between. The CDR3 sequence is 13 residues long. CDR1 is SGDLS, CDR2 YYNGEE, per germline. This chain's CDR3 is CASRVPDNSPLHF. The CDR3 DNA sequence: TGTGCCAGCAGAGTTCCGGATAATTCACCCCTCCACTTT.

The chain couples TRBV5-8 to TRBJ2-7; D is unclear. Trimming removed 4 bases from V and 0 bases from J, with 11 bases in between. This CDR3 region has 14 residues. Germline V gives CDR1 SGHTS, CDR2 YDEGEE. The CDR3 region is CASSSSLSSYEQYF. In nucleotides, the CDR3 is TGTGCCAGCAGCAGTTCCTTAAGCTCCTACGAGCAGTACTTC.

The J gene is TRBJ1-1, the V gene TRBV4-1; 7 bases line up with TRBD1. CDR1 is MGHRA and CDR2 is YSYEKL in the germline V gene. This CDR3 has 15 amino acids. With 0 bases clipped from V and 4 bases from J, the junction kept 5 bases outside the gene matches. CDR3 bases: TGCGCCAGCAGCCAAGATAAGGGGGCACGCACTGAAGCTTTCTTT. This gives the protein CASSQDKGARTEAFF.

In its sample, this clonotype was seen once. The junction departs from germline at one end; a sequencing error may be responsible. CDR3 amino acids: CANSSETQYF. CDR3 nucleotides: TGTGCCAACAGCTCAGAGACCCAGTACTTC. This rearrangement joins TRBV3-1 to TRBJ2-5; D not certain. The CDR3 spans 10 residues. CDR1 and CDR2 (germline): LGHDT, YNNKEL (reference sequence).

This clonotype occurred a few times. The rearrangement links TRBV6-1 to TRBJ2-1, with 7 positions matching TRBD2. The CDR3 is made up of 14 amino acids. Germline V gives CDR1 MNHNS, CDR2 SASEGT. The V and J ends lost 6 bases and 7 bases, in that order; junction bases with no gene match: 9. CDR3 coding DNA: TGTGCCAGCAGGCGGGCGGGAGTTAATAATGAGCAGTTCTTC. Amino acids: CASRRAGVNNEQFF.

The chain has TRBV15 and TRBJ2-1; 8 bases line up with TRBD2. CDR1 and CDR2 from the germline V gene are LNHNV and YYDKDF (reference sequence). The CDR3 totals 18 residues. With 1 base clipped from V and 4 bases from J, the junction kept 12 bases outside the gene matches. The CDR3 DNA is TGTGCCACCAGCAGAGTTCCGCGCGGGGCTAGCGGGTACAATGAGCAGTTCTTC. Translation: CATSRVPRGASGYNEQFF. The entire variable domain, with the rest obtained from reference TRBV15 and TRBJ2-1, is as follows: DAMVIQNPRYQVTQFGKPVTLSCSQTLNHNVMYWYQQKSSQAPKLLFHYYDKDFNNEADTPDNFQSRRPNTSFCFLDIRSPGLGDTAMYLCATSRVPRGASGYNEQFFGPGTRLTVL.